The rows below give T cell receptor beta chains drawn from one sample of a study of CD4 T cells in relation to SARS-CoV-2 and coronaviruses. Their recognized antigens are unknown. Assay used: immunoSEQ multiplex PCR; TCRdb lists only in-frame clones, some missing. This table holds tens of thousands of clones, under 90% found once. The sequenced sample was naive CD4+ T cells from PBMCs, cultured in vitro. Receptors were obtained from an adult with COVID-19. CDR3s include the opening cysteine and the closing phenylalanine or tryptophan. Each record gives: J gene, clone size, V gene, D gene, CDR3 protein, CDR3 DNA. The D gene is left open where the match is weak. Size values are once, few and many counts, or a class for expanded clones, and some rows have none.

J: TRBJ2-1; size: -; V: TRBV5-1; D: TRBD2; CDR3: CASSLTRGLAGGAYNEQFF; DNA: TGCGCCAGCAGCTTGACCCGGGGACTAGCGGGAGGGGCATACAATGAGCAGTTCTTC
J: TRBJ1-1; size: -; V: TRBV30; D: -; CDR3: CAWSVQAVAFF; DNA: TGTGCCTGGAGTGTACAGGCCGTGGCTTTCTTT
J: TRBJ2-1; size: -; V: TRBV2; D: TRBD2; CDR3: CASSVLAGYNEQFF; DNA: TGTGCCAGCAGTGTTCTAGCGGGGTACAATGAGCAGTTCTTC
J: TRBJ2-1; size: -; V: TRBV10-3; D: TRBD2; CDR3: CAISDGTSEFF; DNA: TGTGCCATCAGTGATGGGACTAGCGAGTTCTTC
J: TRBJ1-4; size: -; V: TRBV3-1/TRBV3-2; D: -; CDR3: CASSPLRGEEKLFF; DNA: TGTGCCAGCAGCCCCCTGAGGGGGGAGGAAAAACTGTTTTTT
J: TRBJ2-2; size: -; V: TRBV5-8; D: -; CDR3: CASSLEGWRTGELFF; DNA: TGTGCCAGCAGCTTGGAAGGTTGGCGAACCGGGGAGCTGTTTTTT
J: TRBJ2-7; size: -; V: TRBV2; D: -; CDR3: CASSETRTYEQYF; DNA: TGTGCCAGCAGTGAGACTCGAACGTACGAGCAGTACTTC
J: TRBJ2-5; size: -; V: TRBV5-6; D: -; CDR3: CASSLPLVGGETQYF; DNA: TGTGCCAGCAGCTTGCCACTAGTGGGGGGAGAGACCCAGTACTTC
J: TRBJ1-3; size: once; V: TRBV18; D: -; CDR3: CASSPRGDWGSGNTIYF; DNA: TGTGCCAGCTCACCACGGGGGGACTGGGGCTCTGGAAACACCATATATTTT
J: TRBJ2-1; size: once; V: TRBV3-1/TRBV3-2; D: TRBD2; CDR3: CASSQVTSGRGIGNEQFF; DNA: TGTGCCAGCAGCCAAGTGACTAGCGGGAGGGGTATTGGCAATGAGCAGTTCTTC
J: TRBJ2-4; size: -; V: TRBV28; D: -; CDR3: CASSLGRENIQYF; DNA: TGTGCCAGCAGTTTGGGAAGGGAAAACATTCAGTACTTC
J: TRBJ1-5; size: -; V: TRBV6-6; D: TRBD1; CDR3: CASSYPGQGLYQPQHF; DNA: TGTGCCAGCAGTTACCCCGGACAGGGCCTTTATCAGCCCCAGCATTTT
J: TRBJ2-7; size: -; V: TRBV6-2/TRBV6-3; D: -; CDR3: CASSYESVYEQYF; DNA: TGTGCCAGCAGTTACGAGTCCGTCTACGAGCAGTACTTC
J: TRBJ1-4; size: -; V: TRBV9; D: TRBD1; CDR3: CASSGDRAYNEKLFF; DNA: TGTGCCAGCAGCGGAGACAGGGCCTATAATGAAAAACTGTTTTTT
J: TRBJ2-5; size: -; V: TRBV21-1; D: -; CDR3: CASSKARAGGEKETQYF; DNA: TGTGCCAGCAGCAAAGCGCGGGCGGGAGGAGAGAAAGAGACCCAGTACTTC
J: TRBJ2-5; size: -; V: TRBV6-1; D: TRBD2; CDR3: CASSEAPSGPQETQYF; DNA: TGTGCCAGCAGTGAAGCTCCTAGCGGCCCCCAAGAGACCCAGTACTTC
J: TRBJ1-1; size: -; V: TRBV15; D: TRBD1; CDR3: CATSRGQQGLAFF; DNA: TGTGCCACCAGCAGAGGCCAACAGGGGTTGGCTTTCTTT
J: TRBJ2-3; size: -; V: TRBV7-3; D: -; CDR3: CASSVGGGGTDTQYF; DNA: TGTGCCAGCAGCGTAGGCGGAGGGGGTACAGATACGCAGTATTTT
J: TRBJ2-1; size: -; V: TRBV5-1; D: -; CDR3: CASSLVQGKGNEQFF; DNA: TGCGCCAGCAGCTTAGTTCAGGGGAAGGGCAATGAGCAGTTCTTC
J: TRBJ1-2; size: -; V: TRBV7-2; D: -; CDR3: CASSGPSVRGQSYGYTF; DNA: TGTGCCAGCAGCGGCCCCAGCGTCAGGGGCCAAAGCTATGGCTACACCTTC
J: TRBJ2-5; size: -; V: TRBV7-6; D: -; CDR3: CASSLGAGGRTQYF; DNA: TGTGCCAGCAGCTTAGGTGCAGGGGGGAGGACCCAGTACTTC
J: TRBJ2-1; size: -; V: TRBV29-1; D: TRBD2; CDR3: CSVEFAGASYNEQFF; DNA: TGCAGCGTTGAATTCGCGGGAGCTTCCTACAATGAGCAGTTCTTC
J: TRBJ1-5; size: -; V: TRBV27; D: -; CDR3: CASSLSPSYSNQPQHF; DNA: TGTGCCAGCAGTTTATCTCCCAGTTATAGCAATCAGCCCCAGCATTTT
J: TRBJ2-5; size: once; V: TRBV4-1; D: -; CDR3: CASSPLGAGKETQYF; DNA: TGCGCCAGCAGCCCTCTGGGGGCGGGAAAAGAGACCCAGTACTTC